This entry lists 22 T cell receptor beta chains sequenced from one sample in a study of early T cells in non-severe SARS-CoV-2 infection. MiXCR, run by TCRdb on the 5' RACE reads, gives a single entry per CDR3 protein. This sample has about 62,000 distinct CDR3 sequences, with roughly a tenth found just once. The sequenced sample consisted of whole blood. Source of these receptors: an adult who was a healthcare worker with PCR-confirmed SARS-CoV-2 infection or an uninfected control (not recorded which).

The chain combines TRBV6-5 with TRBJ1-1; D may be TRBD1 (6 bases). CDR3 length equals 14 residues. CDR1 MNHEY and CDR2 SVGAGI come from the germline V gene. V lost 6 bases and J 3 bases, leaving 14 bases between the germline ends. The CDR3 here is CASSKWEGDTEAFF. Written as DNA, the CDR3 is TGTGCCAGCAGCAAGTGGGAGGGGGACACTGAAGCTTTCTTT.

This clonotype was detected ten times or more. This sequence joins TRBV29-1 and TRBJ1-1; no firm D call. CDR1 and CDR2 (germline): SQVTM, ANQGSEA. This CDR3 spans 11 amino acids. V lost 8 bases, J lost 1 base, and 8 bases lay in between. The CDR3 region is CSTGRNTEAFF. The CDR3 coding sequence is TGCAGCACCGGACGGAACACTGAAGCTTTCTTT. Together with reference TRBV29-1 and TRBJ1-1, the CDR3 gives the full variable domain: SAVISQKPSRDICQRGTSLTIQCQVDSQVTMMFWYRQQPGQSLTLIATANQGSEATYESGFVIDKFPISRPNLTFSTLTVSNMSPEDSSIYLCSTGRNTEAFFGQGTRLTVV.

This sequence joins TRBV5-5 and TRBJ2-7; TRBD1 matches 9 bases. This CDR3 region has 15 residues. CDR1 and CDR2 (germline): SGHKS, YYEKEE (reference sequence). Trimming cost V 4 bases and J 4 bases; bases outside gene matches: 9. Here the CDR3 reads CASSPTGTGYYEQYV. In DNA form, the CDR3 reads TGTGCCAGCAGCCCTACGGGGACAGGGTATTACGAGCAGTACGTC.

In this sample, this clonotype turned up many times. V usage is TRBV20-1 and J usage is TRBJ1-4; no definite D call. The V gene lost 6 bases and the J gene lost 5 bases, with 19 bases spanning the gap. Germline-derived CDR1 and CDR2 are DFQATT and SNEGSKA (reference sequence). CDR3 length equals 15 residues. CDR3 sequence: CSAKKAATLNEKLFF. The CDR3 DNA sequence: TGCAGTGCGAAGAAAGCCGCTACTCTGAATGAAAAACTGTTTTTT.

V and J are TRBV7-7 and TRBJ2-5; D possibly corresponds to TRBD2 (5 bases). Trimming removed 3 bases from V and 4 bases from J, with 12 bases in between. The length of the CDR3 is 14 residues. CDR1 is SSHAT and CDR2 is FNYEAQ in the germline V gene (reference sequence). The CDR3 DNA follows: TGTGCCAGCAGCTTTGCTGGGAGCGGAGAGACCCAGTACTTC. Its translation is CASSFAGSGETQYF.

The gene calls are TRBV2 and TRBJ2-2, with D perhaps TRBD1 (6 bases). The germline gives CDR1 SNHLY, CDR2 FYNNEI. The CDR3 runs to 14 residues. V lost 7 bases and J lost 2, with 11 bases in between. The CDR3 DNA is TGTGCCAGCACAGGGGCGACTAACACCGGGGAGCTGTTTTTT. Protein product: CASTGATNTGELFF. Together with reference TRBV2 and TRBJ2-2, the CDR3 gives the full variable domain: EPEVTQTPSHQVTQMGQEVILRCVPISNHLYFYWYRQILGQKVEFLVSFYNNEISEKSEIFDDQFSVERPDGSNFTLKIRSTKLEDSAMYFCASTGATNTGELFFGEGSRLTVL.

This clonotype was seen repeatedly, ten times or more. The chain links TRBV19 to TRBJ2-3; possible D gene TRBD2, 5 bases. This CDR3 is built from 14 residues. The germline CDR1 and CDR2 sequences are LNHDA and SQIVND (reference sequence). The V gene lost 3 bases and the J gene lost 3 bases, with 10 bases spanning the gap. CDR3 loop: CASSIPGGTDTQYF. CDR3 DNA sequence: TGTGCCAGTAGTATTCCGGGCGGGACAGATACGCAGTATTTT.

This chain links TRBV5-5 with TRBJ1-1; TRBD1 matches 7 bases. CDR1 and CDR2 from the germline V gene are SGHKS and YYEKEE (reference sequence). The trim removed 2 bases at V and 12 bases at J, leaving 4 bases unmatched. The CDR3 runs to 11 residues. The CDR3 loop is CASSLQGITFF. In nucleotides, the CDR3 is TGTGCCAGCAGCTTACAGGGGATAACTTTCTTT.

The chain recombines TRBV6-5 with TRBJ1-6; 7 nucleotides agree with TRBD1. Germline V gene lookup returns CDR1 MNHEY and CDR2 SVGAGI. This CDR3 contains 15 residues. The junction had 7 bases not matched to a gene; V was cut back by 2 bases and J by 9 bases. CDR3 nucleotide sequence: TGTGCCAGCAGTTACGACAGGGTAGGAAGTTCACCCCTCCACTTT. Its protein product is CASSYDRVGSSPLHF.

This clonotype was seen a few times. V usage is TRBV2 and J usage is TRBJ1-5; 9 positions agree with TRBD1. Per the germline V gene, CDR1 is SNHLY and CDR2 is FYNNEI. The CDR3 is made up of 16 amino acids. V was clipped by 4 bases and J by 4 bases; unmatched bases: 8. The CDR3 DNA reads TGTGCCAGCAGTGCTGGGACAGGGACGAGTAATCAGCCCCAGCATTTT. Amino acid sequence: CASSAGTGTSNQPQHF.

This clonotype has a handful of counts. The chain employs TRBV3-1 and TRBJ2-3; TRBD1 agrees at 9 bases. CDR1 and CDR2 (germline): LGHDT, YNNKEL (reference sequence). The trim removed 2 bases at V and 6 bases at J, leaving 3 bases unmatched. The CDR3 sequence is 14 residues long. The DNA for the CDR3 is TGTGCCAGCAGCCAAAAAGGGACAGGGGATACGCAGTATTTT. Translating gives CASSQKGTGDTQYF.

The DNA for the CDR3 is TGTGCCAGCAGTCCCGACAGGGGGCCCCGCTACGAGCAGTACGTC. Protein product: CASSPDRGPRYEQYV. The chain joins TRBV6-5 to TRBJ2-7, with 10 bases identical to TRBD1. Trimming at V came to 5 bases and at J to 3 bases, leaving 7 bases not matched to a gene. CDR1 and CDR2 from the germline V gene are MNHEY and SVGAGI. The CDR3 is made up of 15 amino acids.

The rearrangement uses TRBV9 and TRBJ2-3, with 7 bases that match TRBD2. There are 15 residues in the CDR3. CDR1 is SGDLS, CDR2 YYNGEE, per germline. The V gene end was trimmed by 2 bases and the J gene end by 0 bases; junction bases not matched to a gene: 3. CDR3 amino acids: CASSVKAGSTDTQYF. The CDR3 region has the DNA TGTGCCAGCAGCGTTAAAGCGGGGAGCACAGATACGCAGTATTTT.

This clonotype came up many times. The genes are TRBV5-4 and TRBJ2-7; D ambiguous. V dropped 0 bases and J dropped 6 bases, with 13 bases sitting between them. This CDR3 contains 14 residues. Germline V CDR1 and CDR2: SGHNT, YYREEE (reference sequence). CDR3 sequence (DNA): TGTGCCAGCAGCTTGGGGGGTCAGAGGTCCGAGCAGTACGTC. Translated: CASSLGGQRSEQYV.

The CDR3 protein is CSAKLAGATDTQYF. The CDR3 DNA reads TGCAGTGCTAAACTAGCGGGGGCCACAGATACGCAGTATTTT. The chain carries TRBV20-1 and TRBJ2-3; TRBD2 matches at 11 bases. Losses at the gene ends were 4 bases for V and 2 bases for J; bases not matched to a gene: 2. This CDR3 region has 14 residues. Germline CDR1 DFQATT, CDR2 SNEGSKA (reference sequence).

At least ten counts were recorded for this clonotype. The V and J genes are TRBV12-3 or TRBV12-4 and TRBJ2-4; 8 bases line up with TRBD1. The CDR3 is 15 amino acids. V was clipped by 6 bases and J by 0 bases; unmatched bases: 4. This CDR3 reads CASSPGQGAKNIQYF. For the CDR3, the DNA is TGTGCCAGCAGCCCTGGACAGGGAGCCAAAAACATTCAGTACTTC.

This clonotype has only a few counts. This rearrangement joins TRBV20-1 to TRBJ1-2; a weak D match, TRBD1 (6 bases). Trimming cost V 0 bases and J 4 bases, with 15 bases left between them. CDR1 and CDR2 (germline): DFQATT, SNEGSKA (reference sequence). This CDR3 is 15 amino acids long. The CDR3 DNA reads TGCAGTGCTAGAGAGACCGGGGGCAATTTCTATGGCTACACCTTC. Residues: CSARETGGNFYGYTF.

J is TRBJ1-1 and V is TRBV10-2; 7 bases agree with TRBD1. The CDR3 length is 11 residues. Germline V gene sequence: CDR1 WSHSY, CDR2 SAAADI. V shed 10 bases and J 3 bases; nucleotides not matched to a gene: 2. The CDR3 bases are TGCGCCACCCAGGGGGACACTGAAGCTTTCTTT. It is translated as CATQGDTEAFF.

The rearrangement uses TRBV6-1 and TRBJ2-5, with 8 bases fitting TRBD1. The CDR3 extends over 16 amino acids. Germline V gives CDR1 MNHNS, CDR2 SASEGT. With 5 bases clipped from V and 2 bases from J, the junction kept 10 bases outside the gene matches. The CDR3 region is CASSSVDRGGQETQYF. CDR3 DNA sequence: TGTGCCAGCAGTTCCGTAGACAGGGGAGGACAAGAGACCCAGTACTTC.

The chain has TRBV12-3 or TRBV12-4 and TRBJ1-5; TRBD1 aligns across 8 bases. CDR3 length equals 16 residues. Unmatched junction bases numbered 11, after V lost 6 bases and J lost 4 bases. CDR3 in DNA: TGTGCCAGCAGCCCCCGGACAGGGAGAGAAAATCAGCCCCAGCATTTT. It yields the protein CASSPRTGRENQPQHF.

The J gene is TRBJ2-3, the V gene TRBV7-6; 8 nucleotides align to TRBD2. V shed 4 bases and J 4 bases; nucleotides not matched to a gene: 7. There are 15 residues in the CDR3. Germline CDR1 reads SGHVS; CDR2 reads FNYEAQ. In nucleotides, the CDR3 is TGTGCCAGCAGCTGGCAGACTAGCGCAGCAGATACGCAGTATTTT. Its protein product is CASSWQTSAADTQYF.

This clonotype was seen a handful of times. This chain joins TRBV12-3 or TRBV12-4 and TRBJ2-3; D gene unclear. Trimming removed 10 bases at V and 0 bases at J, with 11 bases between. The CDR3 is 13 amino acids. The CDR3, as DNA: TGTGCCACCTCGTTGGGGAGCACAGATACGCAGTATTTT. It encodes CATSLGSTDTQYF.